The 11 T cell receptor beta chains presented below share a single source sample, sequenced in a study of early T cells in non-severe SARS-CoV-2 infection. MiXCR, run by TCRdb on the 5' RACE reads, gives a single entry per CDR3 protein. Altogether some 39,000 distinct CDR3 sequences are present, roughly 4% being singletons, with the ten largest covering more than 2.5%. What was sequenced was whole blood. These receptors were taken from an adult who was a healthcare worker with PCR-confirmed SARS-CoV-2 infection or an uninfected control (not recorded which).

This clonotype showed up many times. V usage is TRBV5-1 and J usage is TRBJ2-2; TRBD2 matches at 10 bases. This CDR3 is 16 amino acids long. J was trimmed by 2 bases and V by 1 base; bases with no gene match: 2. From germline, CDR1 is SGHRS and CDR2 YFSETQ. This CDR3 is CASSLTSGINTGELFF. The DNA of the CDR3 is TGCGCCAGCAGCTTGACTAGCGGGATTAACACCGGGGAGCTGTTTTTT.

This clonotype was counted ten times or more. The chain employs TRBV6-2 or TRBV6-3 and TRBJ1-1; D remains unclear. This CDR3 comprises 12 residues. The germline V gene encodes CDR1 MNHEY and CDR2 SVGEGT. The germline V and J ends were trimmed by 4 bases and 6 bases, with 9 bases remaining between them. The DNA for the CDR3 is TGTGCCAGCAGTTTCACAGTAGCTGAAGCTTTCTTT. Amino acids: CASSFTVAEAFF.

This clonotype was recorded at least ten times. J is TRBJ2-3 and V is TRBV20-1; 7 bases fit TRBD1. Germline loops: CDR1 DFQATT, CDR2 SNEGSKA (reference sequence). With V trimmed by 5 bases and J by 1 base, 12 bases remained unmatched. The CDR3 spans 16 residues. CDR3 protein: CSAGSDTGARTDTQYF. CDR3 coding DNA: TGCAGTGCTGGCTCGGATACAGGGGCACGCACAGATACGCAGTATTTT.

As to this clonotype: Sequence at one end of the junction differs from germline and may be a read error. The chain is built from TRBV6-5 and TRBJ2-5, with D perhaps being TRBD1 or TRBD2 (5 bases each). This CDR3 has 15 residues. Per the germline V gene, CDR1 is MNHEY and CDR2 is SVGAGI. CDR3 in amino acids: CTSSYDGATLKTQYF. Here the CDR3 DNA reads TGTACCAGCAGTTACGACGGGGCCACGTTGAAGACCCAGTACTTC.

This clonotype was seen repeatedly, ten times or more. The chain has TRBV19 and TRBJ2-3; 12 bases map to TRBD2. This CDR3 has 15 residues. V was pared by 5 bases and J by 3 bases, with 3 bases of the junction left unmatched. Germline-derived CDR1 and CDR2 are LNHDA and SQIVND (reference sequence). The CDR3, as DNA: TGTGCCAGTAGTCCGACTAGCGGGAGAACAGATACGCAGTATTTT. It encodes CASSPTSGRTDTQYF.

This clonotype was counted ten times or more. The J gene is TRBJ2-4, the V gene TRBV12-3 or TRBV12-4; D is possibly TRBD1 (6 bases). V lost 7 bases to trimming and J lost 12 bases, with 25 bases between them. The CDR3 sequence is 15 residues long. DNA of the CDR3: TGTGCCAGCACTTACTCGGGGCGCAGGGGAGAAACTCAGTACTTC. It codes for CASTYSGRRGETQYF.

This clonotype has a handful of counts. The chain joins TRBV7-6 to TRBJ2-1; the D is unclear. The ends were cut back, 1 base at V and 0 bases at J, with 10 bases in the middle. The germline V gene has CDR1 SGHVS and CDR2 FNYEAQ. CDR3 length equals 16 residues. The CDR3 nucleotides are TGTGCCAGCAGCTTAGACAGACCATTCTCCTACAATGAGCAGTTCTTC. This codes for CASSLDRPFSYNEQFF.

This clonotype was found a few times. The chain couples TRBV5-1 to TRBJ1-2; D remains unclear. The germline V gene encodes CDR1 SGHRS and CDR2 YFSETQ. This CDR3 spans 16 amino acids. V was shortened by 4 bases and J by 4 bases, with 20 bases between the two germline ends. CDR3 coding DNA: TGCGCCAGCAGCCAGCGCCCTGTGGCAGAAGGCTATGGCTACACCTTC. This codes for CASSQRPVAEGYGYTF.

This clonotype appeared a few times. The rearrangement links TRBV10-3 to TRBJ2-5; D remains unclear. V was trimmed by 0 bases and J by 2 bases, leaving 10 bases between them. The CDR3 runs 15 residues. Germline values: CDR1 ENHRY, CDR2 SYGVKD. The CDR3 region has the DNA TGTGCCATCAGTGAGTCGGTAAGAGGACAAGAGACCCAGTACTTC. This translates into CAISESVRGQETQYF.

This clonotype has a count of ten or more. This chain joins TRBV7-2 and TRBJ2-7; D ambiguous. The CDR3 is 13 residues long. In germline, CDR1 is SGHTA, CDR2 FQGNSA. Trimming shortened V by 2 bases and J by 6 bases, and 11 bases separated the two germline ends. Here the CDR3 reads CASSLTYQVEQYF. The CDR3 DNA reads TGTGCCAGCAGCTTAACCTACCAGGTCGAGCAGTACTTC.

In its sample, this clonotype was seen many times. The V gene is TRBV7-9, the J gene TRBJ1-2; 8 nucleotides align to TRBD1. In germline, CDR1 is SEHNR, CDR2 FQNEAQ (reference sequence). J lost 1 base, V lost 2 bases, and 12 bases had no gene match. CDR3 length: 18 amino acids. Written as DNA, the CDR3 is TGTGCCAGCAGCTTATCGGAGGCAGGGGGCCTGATTAACTATGGCTACACCTTC. It yields the protein CASSLSEAGGLINYGYTF.